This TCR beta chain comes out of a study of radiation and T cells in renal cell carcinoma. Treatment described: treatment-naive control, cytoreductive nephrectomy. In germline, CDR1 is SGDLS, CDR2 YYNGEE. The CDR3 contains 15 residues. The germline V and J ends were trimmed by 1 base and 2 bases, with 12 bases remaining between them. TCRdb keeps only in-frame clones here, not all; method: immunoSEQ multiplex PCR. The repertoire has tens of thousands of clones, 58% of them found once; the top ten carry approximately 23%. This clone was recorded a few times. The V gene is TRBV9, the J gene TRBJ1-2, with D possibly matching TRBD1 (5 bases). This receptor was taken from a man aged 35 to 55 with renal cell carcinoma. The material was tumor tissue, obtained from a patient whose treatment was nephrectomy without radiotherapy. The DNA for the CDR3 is TGTGCCAGCAGCGTAAGTCCGGGGCGGAACTATGGCTACACCTTC. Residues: CASSVSPGRNYGYTF.